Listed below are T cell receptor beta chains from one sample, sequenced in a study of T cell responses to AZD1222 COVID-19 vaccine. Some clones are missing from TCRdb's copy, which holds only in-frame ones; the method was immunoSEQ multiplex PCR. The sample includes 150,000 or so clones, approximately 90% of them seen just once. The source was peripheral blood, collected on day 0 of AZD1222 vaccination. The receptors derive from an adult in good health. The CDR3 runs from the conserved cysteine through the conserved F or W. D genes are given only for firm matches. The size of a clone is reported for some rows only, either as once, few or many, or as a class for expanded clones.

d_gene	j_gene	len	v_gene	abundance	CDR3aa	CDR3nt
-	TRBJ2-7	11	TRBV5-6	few	CASSLWNEQYF	TGTGCCAGCAGCTTGTGGAACGAGCAGTACTTC
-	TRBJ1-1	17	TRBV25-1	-	CASSEAHRAGRNTEAFF	TGTGCCAGCAGTGAAGCACATCGGGCAGGGAGGAACACTGAAGCTTTCTTT
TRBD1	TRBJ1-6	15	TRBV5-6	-	CASSSRGHYNSPLHF	TGTGCCAGCAGCTCAAGGGGGCACTATAATTCACCCCTCCACTTT
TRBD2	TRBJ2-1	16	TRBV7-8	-	CASSRTSGVSYNEQFF	TGTGCCAGCAGCCGGACTAGCGGGGTTTCCTACAATGAGCAGTTCTTC
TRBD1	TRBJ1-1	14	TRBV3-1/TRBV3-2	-	CASSPGQANTEAFF	TGTGCCAGCAGCCCGGGACAGGCGAACACTGAAGCTTTCTTT
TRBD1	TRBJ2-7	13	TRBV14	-	CARGRGSSYEQYF	TGTGCCAGGGGCAGGGGGAGCTCCTACGAGCAGTACTTC
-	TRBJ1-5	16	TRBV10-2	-	CASSEAGLYSNQPQHF	TGCGCCAGCAGTGAGGCGGGACTGTATAGCAATCAGCCCCAGCATTTT
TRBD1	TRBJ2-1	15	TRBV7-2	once	CASSPTGGFYNEQFF	TGTGCCAGCAGCCCAACAGGGGGCTTCTACAATGAGCAGTTCTTC
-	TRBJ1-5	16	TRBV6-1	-	CASSEEVNYSNQPQHF	TGTGCCAGCAGTGAAGAGGTTAACTATAGCAATCAGCCCCAGCATTTT
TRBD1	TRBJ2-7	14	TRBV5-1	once	CASSRQGDSSEQYF	TGCGCCAGCAGCCGACAGGGGGATTCAAGCGAGCAGTACTTC
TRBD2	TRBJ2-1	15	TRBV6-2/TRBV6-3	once	CASSYTGGDVNEQFF	TGTGCCAGCAGTTACACGGGGGGGGACGTCAATGAGCAGTTCTTC
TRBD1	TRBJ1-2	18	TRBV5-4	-	CASSLETLRDRANYGYTF	TGTGCCAGCAGCTTGGAAACGCTCCGGGACAGGGCCAACTATGGCTACACCTTC
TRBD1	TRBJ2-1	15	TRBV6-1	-	CASSEMGQGWNEQFF	TGTGCCAGCAGTGAAATGGGACAGGGGTGGAATGAGCAGTTCTTC
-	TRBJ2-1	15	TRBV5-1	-	CASSLGQGSYNEQFF	TGCGCCAGCAGCTTAGGCCAAGGCTCCTACAATGAGCAGTTCTTC
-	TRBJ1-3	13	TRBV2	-	CASRRQEGNTIYF	TGTGCCAGCAGGAGACAGGAGGGAAACACCATATATTTT
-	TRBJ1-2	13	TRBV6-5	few	CASARAPNYGYTF	TGTGCCAGTGCCAGGGCTCCTAACTATGGCTACACCTTC
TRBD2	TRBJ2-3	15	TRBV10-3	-	CAIDRSGGATDTQYF	TGTGCCATCGATCGGAGCGGGGGTGCTACAGATACGCAGTATTTT
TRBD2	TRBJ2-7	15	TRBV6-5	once	CASRSAQAGTYEQYF	TGTGCCAGCAGGTCGGCTCAAGCGGGGACCTACGAGCAGTACTTC
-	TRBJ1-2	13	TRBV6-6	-	CASRAGPREGYTF	TGTGCCAGCAGAGCGGGACCCCGAGAGGGCTACACCTTC
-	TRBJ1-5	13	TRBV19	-	CASSLAGNQPQHF	TGTGCCAGTAGTTTGGCAGGGAATCAGCCCCAGCATTTT
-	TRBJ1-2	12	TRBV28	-	CASSPGPWGYTF	TGTGCCAGCAGTCCTGGACCGTGGGGCTACACCTTC
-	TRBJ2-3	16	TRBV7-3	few	CASSPSAGSSTDTQYF	TGTGCCAGCAGCCCCTCTGCAGGGAGTAGCACAGATACGCAGTATTTT
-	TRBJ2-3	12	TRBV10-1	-	CASSGTTDTQYF	TGCGCCAGCAGTGGGACGACAGATACGCAGTATTTT
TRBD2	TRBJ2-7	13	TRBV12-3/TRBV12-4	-	CASSLAGGFEQYF	TGTGCCAGCAGTTTAGCGGGGGGGTTCGAGCAGTACTTC
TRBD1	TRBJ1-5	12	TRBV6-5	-	CASSRGNQPQHF	TGTGCCAGCAGCAGGGGGAATCAGCCCCAGCATTTT
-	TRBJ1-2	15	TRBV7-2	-	CASSPEWGAVYGYTF	TGTGCCAGCAGCCCAGAGTGGGGGGCAGTCTATGGCTACACCTTC
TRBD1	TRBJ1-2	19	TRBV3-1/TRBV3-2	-	CASSQGKSTGSSRMDGYTF	TGTGCCAGCAGCCAAGGCAAGTCGACAGGGTCTTCCCGGATGGACGGCTACACCTTC
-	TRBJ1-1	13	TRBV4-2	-	CASSQDGTAEAFF	TGTGCCAGCAGCCAAGATGGGACTGCTGAAGCTTTCTTT
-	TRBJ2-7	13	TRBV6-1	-	CASSEGPAYEQYF	TGTGCCAGCAGTGAAGGGCCGGCGTACGAGCAGTACTTC
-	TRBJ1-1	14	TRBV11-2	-	CASSPPPLNTEAFF	TGTGCCAGCAGCCCACCCCCGTTGAACACTGAAGCTTTCTTT
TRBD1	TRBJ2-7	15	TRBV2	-	CASSGDRGSSYEQYF	TGTGCCAGCAGTGGTGACAGGGGGTCGTCGTACGAGCAGTACTTC
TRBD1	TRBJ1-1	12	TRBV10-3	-	CATGTGVTEAFF	TGTGCCACCGGGACAGGGGTGACTGAAGCTTTCTTT
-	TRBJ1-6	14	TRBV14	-	CASSRNTGVSPLHF	TGTGCCAGCAGCCGAAACACGGGGGTTTCACCCCTCCACTTT
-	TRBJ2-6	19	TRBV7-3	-	CASSLRPPGQGSGANVLTF	TGTGCCAGCAGCCTACGACCACCAGGCCAAGGGTCGGGGGCCAACGTCCTGACTTTC
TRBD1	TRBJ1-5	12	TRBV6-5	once	CASLQGGSPQHF	TGTGCCAGCCTTCAAGGGGGCTCGCCCCAGCATTTT
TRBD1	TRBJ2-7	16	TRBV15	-	CATSRDRPGGSYEQYF	TGTGCCACCAGCAGAGATAGGCCAGGGGGATCCTACGAGCAGTACTTC
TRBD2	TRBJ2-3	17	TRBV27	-	CASSLSRLAGGADTQYF	TGTGCCAGCAGTTTATCTCGACTAGCGGGGGGGGCAGATACGCAGTATTTT
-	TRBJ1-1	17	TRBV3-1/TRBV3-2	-	CASSQNHRDIGNTEAFF	TGTGCCAGCAGCCAAAATCACCGGGACATAGGAAACACTGAAGCTTTCTTT
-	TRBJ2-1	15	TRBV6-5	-	CASRPGGGRYNEQFF	TGTGCCAGCAGACCAGGCGGGGGCCGATACAATGAGCAGTTCTTC
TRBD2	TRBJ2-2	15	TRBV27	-	CATLAGGPGTGELFF	TGTGCCACCCTAGCGGGGGGGCCTGGGACCGGGGAGCTGTTTTTT
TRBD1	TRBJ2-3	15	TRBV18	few	CASSPRDRAPDTQYF	TGTGCCAGCTCACCACGGGACAGGGCCCCAGATACGCAGTATTTT
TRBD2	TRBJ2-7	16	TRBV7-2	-	CASSLAGLAGVHEQYF	TGTGCCAGCAGCTTAGCCGGACTAGCGGGGGTCCACGAGCAGTACTTC
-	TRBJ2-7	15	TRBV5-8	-	CASSLAAGRSYEQYF	TGTGCCAGCAGCTTGGCGGCAGGTCGGTCCTACGAGCAGTACTTC
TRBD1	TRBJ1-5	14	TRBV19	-	CASSAGGGGQPQHF	TGTGCCAGTAGCGCAGGGGGCGGGGGTCAGCCCCAGCATTTT
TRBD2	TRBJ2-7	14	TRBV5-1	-	CASSVSGGANEQYF	TGCGCCAGCAGCGTTAGCGGGGGGGCTAACGAGCAGTACTTC
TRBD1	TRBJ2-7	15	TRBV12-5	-	CASGLSTGTGGQQYF	TGTGCTAGTGGTTTGTCAACCGGGACAGGGGGGCAGCAGTACTTC
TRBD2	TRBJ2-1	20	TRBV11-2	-	CASSLEVRGVFSSSYNEQFF	TGTGCCAGCAGCTTAGAGGTTCGGGGGGTTTTTTCCAGCTCCTACAATGAGCAGTTCTTC
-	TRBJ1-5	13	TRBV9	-	CASSVTAAQPQHF	TGTGCCAGCAGCGTTACAGCTGCCCAGCCCCAGCATTTT
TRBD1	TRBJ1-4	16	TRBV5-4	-	CASSRREAGGNEKLFF	TGTGCCAGCAGCCGGAGAGAGGCAGGGGGTAATGAAAAACTGTTTTTT
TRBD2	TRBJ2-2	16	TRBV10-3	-	CAISAAGGTDTGELFF	TGTGCCATCAGTGCAGCGGGGGGGACGGACACCGGGGAGCTGTTTTTT
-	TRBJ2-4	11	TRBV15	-	CATANGQLQYF	TGTGCCACCGCAAATGGACAGCTTCAGTACTTC
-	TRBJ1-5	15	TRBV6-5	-	CASSYGAGANQPQHF	TGTGCCAGCAGTTACGGCGCAGGGGCAAATCAGCCCCAGCATTTT
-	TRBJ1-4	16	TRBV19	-	CASKGSGQQDREKLFF	TGTGCCAGTAAGGGATCTGGCCAACAGGATCGGGAAAAACTGTTTTTT
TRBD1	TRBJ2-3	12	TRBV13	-	CASSMGQGAQYF	TGTGCCAGCAGCATGGGACAGGGGGCGCAGTATTTT
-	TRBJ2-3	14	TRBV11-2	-	CASSHPMWQDTQYF	TGTGCCAGCAGCCACCCCATGTGGCAGGATACGCAGTATTTT
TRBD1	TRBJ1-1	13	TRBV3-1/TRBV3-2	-	CASSRPGTVEAFF	TGTGCCAGCAGCCGCCCCGGGACAGTTGAAGCTTTCTTT
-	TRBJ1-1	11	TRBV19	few	CASTFGFSAFF	TGTGCCAGTACCTTCGGGTTTTCGGCTTTCTTT
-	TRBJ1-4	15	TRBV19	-	CASRRTSETNEKLFF	TGTGCCAGTAGGCGGACATCGGAGACTAATGAAAAACTGTTTTTT
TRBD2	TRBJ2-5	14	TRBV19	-	CATRLAGTGETQYF	TGTGCCACTAGGCTAGCGGGGACCGGAGAGACCCAGTACTTC